This T cell receptor beta chain emerged from a study of blood T cell repertoires in COVID-19. Study-level information: The cDNA or gDNA used as material had been derived from T cells, B-cell-depleted T cells, or PBMCs.

Assay: immunoSEQ multiplex PCR; the TCRdb copy retains only in-frame clones and omits some. The sample yields fewer than 350,000 clones, approximately 85% seen once. The V gene's germline CDR1 is SGHNT and CDR2 YYREEE (reference sequence). The CDR3 sequence is 19 residues long. Trimming took off 0 bases at V and 5 bases at J, with 27 bases between the two ends. Sample: peripheral blood. The chain carries TRBV5-4 and TRBJ2-7; possible D gene TRBD1, 6 bases. The source of this sequence is a human donor in a cohort sampled during active COVID-19. The CDR3, as DNA: TGTGCCAGCAGCTTGGTGGGGGTAGGGGTCAACAGGGTATTGGACGAGCAGTACTTC. Its translation: CASSLVGVGVNRVLDEQYF.